There are a few counts of the clone carrying this T cell receptor beta chain. The germline V gene has CDR1 MNHEY and CDR2 SMNVEV (reference sequence). This CDR3 contains 14 residues. J gave up 7 bases and V 5 bases, and 9 bases lay outside the gene matches. A library of TCRbeta sequences, prepared with unique molecular identifiers, was generated. Via MiXCR, TCRdb re-called the PCR reads, giving one row per CDR3 protein. The table shows approximately 250,000 distinct CDR3 sequences, with around 9.7% occurring only once. This sample was taken from a study of T-cell reconstitution after alpha-beta-depleted transplantation in children.

This clonotype was sampled from a human donor who donated a stem cell graft to a child with SCID. The chain links TRBV27 to TRBJ1-2; 8 bases match TRBD1. Sample: PBMCs from the stem cell graft donor, taken from the stem cell graft. The CDR3 sequence: CASSPRTGRFGYTF. The CDR3 nucleotides read TGTGCCAGCAGTCCCAGGACAGGGAGGTTTGGCTACACCTTC.